This TCR beta chain was sequenced for a study of shared clonotypes between healthy human individuals (dated by TCRdb to 2018 to 2021). The study in broad terms: A few men and two women, aged 18 to 49 years, made up the cohort. Per donor, three plates each were used for CD4 naive and CD4 memory, two for CD8 naive, and one for CD8 memory. To estimate repertoire size and how much clonotypes are shared between individuals, the study performed deep sequencing of blood TCR repertoires from about 5 healthy adults. To increase sequencing depth and limit assay-specific biases, different laboratories used diverse techniques to prepare libraries and sequence TCR repertoires. Per donor, leukapheresis produced somewhere between about 0.85 and 10 billion PBMCs. Overall study results and their limits: Larger estimated clonotype richness was generally found for naive subsets than for memory subsets. Higher generation probabilities were observed for clonotypes shared by all four sorted-subset donors than for non-shared clonotypes. The genetic and exposure-history diversity represented was limited by the small number of donors. Based on pairwise subsampling, the degree of clonotype sharing among donors was expected to be affected by sequencing depth. Sampling was limited to blood, and TCR repertoires in tissue likely differ from TCR repertoires in blood. Even with the large sequencing depth, rarefaction of the sorted-subset datasets indicated that sequencing was incomplete. Sharing across several donors was observed for around 5% of naive CD4, 3% to 4% of naive CD8, about 2.5% of memory CD4, and less than 0.45% of memory CD8 clonotypes.

About this clone itself: Its cognate antigen has yet to be identified. Base-call qualities are not available, and no considerably larger clone is one nucleotide away.

Using the deep immunoSEQ assay, multiplex PCR amplified TCR CDR3 regions from genomic DNA. Extracted genomic DNA from each cell subset was distributed evenly across all wells of several immunoSEQ 96-well plates, and each plate was treated as a replicate. For sorted subsets, about 200 ng genomic DNA, equal to 30,000 to 35,000 T cell genomes, was loaded into each replicate PCR. Purified libraries were quantified with a Qubit 3.0 fluorometer, sized on a Bioanalyzer 2100, and re-quantified with the KAPA Library Quantification kit. A separate single-read 150-cycle Illumina NextSeq 550 flow cell was used to sequence each immunoSEQ 96-well plate. Regarding the original processing steps: Because the immunoSEQ output included only junctional sequences and no quality scores, the filtering could not be the same as the filtering used for full-length reads. To assign V/J genes and CDR3, sequences were annotated using PyIR, a Python wrapper for IgBLAST v1.9, with IMGT germline references. Reads were filtered out if the reads had weak V/J assignments (E-value above 1e-6), no CDR3, stop codons, out-of-frame junctions, or ambiguous translated residues. V3J clonotypes were defined by identical inferred V gene, J gene, and CDR3 amino acid sequence. To compute the percentage overlap between repertoires, the number of shared unique clonotypes was divided by the size of the smaller repertoire. RTK rarefaction, the Chao1 estimator, and Recon v2.1 estimates of unobserved clonotypes were used to assess repertoire richness. OLGA was used to compute generation probabilities for all TCRbeta clonotypes that the gDNA method yielded from a handful of donors. Drawn from immuneACCESS, this table holds only the in-frame rearrangements with V and J called that TCRdb kept. Clones are partly lost; checked studies trace under half to an unresolved V gene and leave the rest unexplained. That table gives V, J and clone size, and the DNA gave D and trimming. For this sample there are approximately 2.5 million clones; 80% to 95% appear just once. Of the sample, 0.36% falls within the top ten clones.

Healthy HIV-negative adults with no recently reported acute infections or vaccinations were included as donors. Every donor was a Caucasian adult residing in Nashville, Tennessee, USA. CD4+ T cells were enriched by magnetic negative selection, after which naive cells were positively selected on CD45RA and the negative fraction was taken as the memory subset. After blood collection by leukapheresis, PBMCs were isolated using Ficoll-Histopaque density gradient centrifugation and then cryopreserved in the vapor phase of liquid nitrogen. Analytical flow cytometry was used to check the purity and quantity of every magnetically sorted T cell population. Each sorted fraction had its genomic DNA isolated and then quantified by UV absorbance on a Nanodrop 2000c. Sequenced input: naive CD4+ T cells from PBMCs. The cell subset or site label, as the study defines it: CD45RA+ positively selected. The receptor was isolated from a man aged 18 to 35 in good health. Some clones in this sample may be carry-over from other donors' samples.

The sequenced DNA is TGTGCCAGCAGCAGACTACAGGGAACCTCTGGAAACACCATATATTTT. It translates to CASSRLQGTSGNTIYF. Recombination linked TRBV9 to TRBJ1-3; TRBD1 could be the D gene, as 6 bases match. From a lookup of the germline V gene, CDR1 and CDR2 are SGDLS and YYNGEE. The V and J ends are trimmed by 4 bases and 0 bases, leaving 14 bases between them. The CDR3 covers 16 residues, taking in both the cysteine and the phenylalanine. CDR3 DNA only is kept here, 48 bases in frame from base 1.